This record concerns one TCR beta chain sequence. Primers used in a second PCR of about 7 to 11 cycles were a sample-barcoded 5' primer and a J-beta primer mix. Every molecule of cDNA carried a tag from a template-switch adaptor with 12 random nucleotides. Sequencing yielded, for each sample, at least 3 million paired-end reads carrying CDR3. From the 5' RACE reads, TCRdb called clonotypes with MiXCR, one entry per CDR3 protein. The sample yields 1.5 million to 2 million distinct CDR3 sequences, roughly 49% seen once. This record comes from a study of blood T cells in healthy people across ages. The CDR3 is 14 residues long. The germline V gene encodes CDR1 MDHEN and CDR2 SYDVKM. The V end lost 2 bases, the J end lost 0 bases, and 7 bases lay between the germline ends.

This receptor was identified in a woman aged 40 to 50 in good health. Sequences were obtained from blood. V gene TRBV28 combines with J gene TRBJ1-2; D gene ambiguous. CDR3 sequence: CASSLSRTNYGYTF. The CDR3 DNA reads as TGTGCCAGCAGTTTAAGCAGAACTAACTATGGCTACACCTTC.